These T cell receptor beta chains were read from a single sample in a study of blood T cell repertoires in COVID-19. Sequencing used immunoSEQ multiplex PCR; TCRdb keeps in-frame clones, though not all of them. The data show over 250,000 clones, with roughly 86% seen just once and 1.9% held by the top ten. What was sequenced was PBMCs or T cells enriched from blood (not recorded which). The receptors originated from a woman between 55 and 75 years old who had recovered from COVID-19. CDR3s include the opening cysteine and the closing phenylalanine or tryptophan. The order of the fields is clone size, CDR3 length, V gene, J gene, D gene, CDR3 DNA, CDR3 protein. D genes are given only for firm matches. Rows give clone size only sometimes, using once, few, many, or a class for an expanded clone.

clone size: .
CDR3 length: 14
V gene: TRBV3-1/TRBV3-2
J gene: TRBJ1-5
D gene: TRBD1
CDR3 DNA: TGTGCCAGCAGCCGCCGACAGGGGGGTCAGCCCCAGCATTTT
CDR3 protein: CASSRRQGGQPQHF

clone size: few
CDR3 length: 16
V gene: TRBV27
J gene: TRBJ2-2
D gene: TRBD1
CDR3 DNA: TGTGCCAGCAGTTTCGTCGGGACAGGACTTACAGGGGAGCTGTTTTTT
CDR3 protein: CASSFVGTGLTGELFF

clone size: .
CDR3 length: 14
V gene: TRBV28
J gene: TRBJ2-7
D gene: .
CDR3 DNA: TGTGCCAGCAGTCCCGGCGGCGTATCTTACGAGCAGTACTTC
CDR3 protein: CASSPGGVSYEQYF

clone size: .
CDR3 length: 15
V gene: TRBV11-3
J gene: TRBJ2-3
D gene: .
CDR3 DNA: TGTGCCAGCAGCTTAGCGACTCAACCGAGGGATACGCAGTATTTT
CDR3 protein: CASSLATQPRDTQYF

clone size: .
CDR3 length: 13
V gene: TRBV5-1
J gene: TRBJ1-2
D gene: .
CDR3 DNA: TGCGCCAGCAGCACGGACAGATCAAGTGGCTACACCTTC
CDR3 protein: CASSTDRSSGYTF

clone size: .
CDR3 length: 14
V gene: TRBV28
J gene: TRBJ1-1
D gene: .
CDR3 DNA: TGTGCCACCCTCGAGGGACATAAGAACACTGAAGCTTTCTTT
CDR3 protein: CATLEGHKNTEAFF

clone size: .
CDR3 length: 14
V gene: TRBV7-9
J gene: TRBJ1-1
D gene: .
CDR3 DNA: TGTGCCAGCAGCCCCCAGGGCGGAAGCACTGAAGCTTTCTTT
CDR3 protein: CASSPQGGSTEAFF

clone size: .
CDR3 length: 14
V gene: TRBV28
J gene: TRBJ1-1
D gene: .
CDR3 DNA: TGTGCCAGCAGTCCCTTAGGGGTGGACACTGAAGCTTTCTTT
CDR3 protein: CASSPLGVDTEAFF

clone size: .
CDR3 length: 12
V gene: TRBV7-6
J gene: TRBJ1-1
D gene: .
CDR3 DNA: TGTGCCAGCTCCCCTTTGATACGGGGAGCTTTCTTT
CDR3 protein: CASSPLIRGAFF

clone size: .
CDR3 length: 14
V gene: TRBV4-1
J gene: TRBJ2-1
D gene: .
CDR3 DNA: TGCGCCAGCAGCCAAGATGCACAGGGAAATGAGCAGTTCTTC
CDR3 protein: CASSQDAQGNEQFF

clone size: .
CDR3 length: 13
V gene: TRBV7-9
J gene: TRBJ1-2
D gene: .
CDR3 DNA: TGTGCCAGCAGCTCGGGTCCGGATCGGGGCTACACCTTC
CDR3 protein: CASSSGPDRGYTF

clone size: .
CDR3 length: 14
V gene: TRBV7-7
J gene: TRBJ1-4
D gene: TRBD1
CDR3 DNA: TGTGCTAGCAGCCGAGGGACAGGGGATGAAAAACTGTTTTTT
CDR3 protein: CASSRGTGDEKLFF

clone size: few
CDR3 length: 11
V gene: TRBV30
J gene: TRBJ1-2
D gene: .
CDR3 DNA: TGTGCCAAACAGGCGTACTATGGCTACACCTTC
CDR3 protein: CAKQAYYGYTF

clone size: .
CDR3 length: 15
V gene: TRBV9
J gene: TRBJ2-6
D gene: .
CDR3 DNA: TGTGCCAGCAGCGTAGAAGCTTCTGGGGCCAACGTCCTGACTTTC
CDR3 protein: CASSVEASGANVLTF

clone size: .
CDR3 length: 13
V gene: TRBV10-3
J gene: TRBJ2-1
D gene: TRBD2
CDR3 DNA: TGTGCCATCAGGGCGGGGGGGCCCTTTGAGCAGTTCTTC
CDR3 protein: CAIRAGGPFEQFF

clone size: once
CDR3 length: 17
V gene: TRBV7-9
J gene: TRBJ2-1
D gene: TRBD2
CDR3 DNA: TGTGCCAGCAGCTTAGCGAAAACTAGCGGGGCCTACAATGAGCAGTTCTTC
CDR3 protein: CASSLAKTSGAYNEQFF

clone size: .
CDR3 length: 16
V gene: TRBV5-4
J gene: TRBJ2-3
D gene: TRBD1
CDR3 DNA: TGTGCCAGCAGCTTGGCCGGCAGGGGGCCCACAGATACGCAGTATTTT
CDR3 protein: CASSLAGRGPTDTQYF

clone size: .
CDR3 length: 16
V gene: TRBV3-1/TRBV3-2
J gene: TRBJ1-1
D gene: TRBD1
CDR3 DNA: TGTGCCAGCAGCCAACTCCCGGGACAGGGGGACACTGAAGCTTTCTTT
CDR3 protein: CASSQLPGQGDTEAFF

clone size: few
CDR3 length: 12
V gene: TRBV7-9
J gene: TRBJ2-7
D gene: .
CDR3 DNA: TGTGCCAGCAGCATAGATCTCTACGAGCAGTACTTC
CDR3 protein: CASSIDLYEQYF

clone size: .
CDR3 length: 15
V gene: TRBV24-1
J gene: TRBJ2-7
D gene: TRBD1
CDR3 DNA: TGTGCCACCGAACACCCCCCGGGACAGGGCTACGAGCAGTACTTC
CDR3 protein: CATEHPPGQGYEQYF

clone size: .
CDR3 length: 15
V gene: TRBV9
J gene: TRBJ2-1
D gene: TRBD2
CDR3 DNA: TGTGCCAGCAGCGCATATGCGGGAGATCAAGATGAGCAGTTCTTC
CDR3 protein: CASSAYAGDQDEQFF

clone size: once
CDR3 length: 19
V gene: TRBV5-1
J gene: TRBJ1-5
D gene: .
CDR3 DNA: TGCGCCAGCAGCTTGAGAGGGGGACATTATACCCTTCACAATCAGCCCCAGCATTTT
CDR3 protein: CASSLRGGHYTLHNQPQHF

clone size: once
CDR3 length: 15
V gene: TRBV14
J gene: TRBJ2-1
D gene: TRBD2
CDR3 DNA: TGTGCCAGCAGTCAATTTACGGGAGGGCCGGTTGAGCAGTTCTTC
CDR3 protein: CASSQFTGGPVEQFF

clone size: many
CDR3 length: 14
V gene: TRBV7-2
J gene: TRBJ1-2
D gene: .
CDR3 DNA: TGTGCCAGCAGCTTAGGCGACAGAGTCTATGGCTACACCTTC
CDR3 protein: CASSLGDRVYGYTF

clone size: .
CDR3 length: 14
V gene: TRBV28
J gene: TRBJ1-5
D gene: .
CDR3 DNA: TGTGCCAGCAGTTGGGGGGGGGCCGCCCTAACCCAGCATTTT
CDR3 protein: CASSWGGAALTQHF

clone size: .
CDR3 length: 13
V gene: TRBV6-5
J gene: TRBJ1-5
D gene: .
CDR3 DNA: TGTGCCAGCAGTTACTCTCCCGATCAGCCCCAGCATTTT
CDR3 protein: CASSYSPDQPQHF

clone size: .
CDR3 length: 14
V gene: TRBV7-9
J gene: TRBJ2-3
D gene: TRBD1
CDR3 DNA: TGTGCCAGCAGTCGGACAGGGGTGACAGATACGCAGTATTTT
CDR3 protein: CASSRTGVTDTQYF

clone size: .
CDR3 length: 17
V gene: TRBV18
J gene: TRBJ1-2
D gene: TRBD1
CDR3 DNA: TGTGCCAGCTCACCACGCTGGATCCAGGGGGCTTTATATGGCTACACCTTC
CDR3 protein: CASSPRWIQGALYGYTF

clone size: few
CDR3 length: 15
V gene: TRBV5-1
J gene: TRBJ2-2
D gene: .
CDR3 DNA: TGCGCCAGCAAGTCGGGACTTCCCATAACCGGGGAGCTGTTTTTT
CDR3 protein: CASKSGLPITGELFF

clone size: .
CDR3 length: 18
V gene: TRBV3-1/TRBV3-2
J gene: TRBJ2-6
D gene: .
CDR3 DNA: TGTGCCAGCAGCCAAGAGCTCCCACTGGCAGGTGGGGCCAACGTCCTGACTTTC
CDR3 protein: CASSQELPLAGGANVLTF

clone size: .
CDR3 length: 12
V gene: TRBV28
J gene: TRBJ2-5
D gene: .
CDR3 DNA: TGTGCCAGCAGTCGGTCCCAAGAGACCCAGTACTTC
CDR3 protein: CASSRSQETQYF